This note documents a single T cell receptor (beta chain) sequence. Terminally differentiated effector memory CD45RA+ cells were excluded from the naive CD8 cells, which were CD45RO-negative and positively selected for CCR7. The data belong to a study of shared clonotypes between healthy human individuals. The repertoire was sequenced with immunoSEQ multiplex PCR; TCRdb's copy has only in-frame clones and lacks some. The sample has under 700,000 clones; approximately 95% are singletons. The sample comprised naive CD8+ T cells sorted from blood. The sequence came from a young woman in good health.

CDR3 in DNA: TGTGCCAGCAGCTGGGGAGAAACCTACGAGCAGTACTTC. Translated: CASSWGETYEQYF. J is TRBJ2-7 and V is TRBV11-2; maybe TRBD2 (5 bases). The CDR3 loop spans 13 amino acids. From germline, CDR1 is SGHAT and CDR2 FQNNGV. The ends were cut back, 4 bases at V and 2 bases at J, with 9 bases in the middle.